This T cell receptor beta chain was captured by sequencing in a study of T cell repertoires in cytomegalovirus infection. Across the whole study: It can be stated that public TCR beta signatures indicated CMV infection as well as a matching HLA type. Study-wide points: Ex vivo, HLA-C-restricted CMV-specific TCR beta clonotypes prevailed over the rest of the response.

A word on this clonotype: Its antigen is currently unknown.

TCRdb re-derived calls from the reads in MiXCR, one entry per CDR3 protein. The sample has hundreds of thousands of distinct CDR3 sequences; approximately 24% are singletons. The CDR3 totals 15 residues. V lost 6 bases to trimming and J lost 2 bases; unmatched junction nucleotides: 3. Per germline, CDR1 MNHNS and CDR2 SASEGT. Sequenced input: CD8+ T cells from PBMCs. The receptor was isolated from a human donor in good health (CMV status not recorded). Some clones in this sample may be carry-over from other donors' samples. V is TRBV6-1 and J is TRBJ2-3; 12 bases map to TRBD2. CDR3 nucleotides: TGTGCCAGCAGAAGACTAGCGGGGGTCACAGATACGCAGTATTTT. Amino acid sequence: CASRRLAGVTDTQYF.